This T cell receptor (beta chain) was identified during a study of identical twins. CDR1 and CDR2 from the germline V gene are SGHVS and FQNEAQ. Deletions cut 0 bases from V and 9 bases from J, with 6 bases between. This CDR3 comprises 12 residues. A single record per CDR3 protein comes from TCRdb applying MiXCR to the 5' RACE reads. The sample yields roughly 710,000 distinct CDR3 sequences, approximately 6% seen once. In this sample, this clonotype turned up a few times. Sample: naive T cells sorted from blood. V gene TRBV7-8 combines with J gene TRBJ1-5; D gene uncertain. The TCR comes from a man aged 18 to 35 in good health. CDR3 sequence: CASSLARWPQHF. The CDR3 DNA sequence: TGTGCCAGCAGCTTAGCGCGGTGGCCCCAGCATTTT.